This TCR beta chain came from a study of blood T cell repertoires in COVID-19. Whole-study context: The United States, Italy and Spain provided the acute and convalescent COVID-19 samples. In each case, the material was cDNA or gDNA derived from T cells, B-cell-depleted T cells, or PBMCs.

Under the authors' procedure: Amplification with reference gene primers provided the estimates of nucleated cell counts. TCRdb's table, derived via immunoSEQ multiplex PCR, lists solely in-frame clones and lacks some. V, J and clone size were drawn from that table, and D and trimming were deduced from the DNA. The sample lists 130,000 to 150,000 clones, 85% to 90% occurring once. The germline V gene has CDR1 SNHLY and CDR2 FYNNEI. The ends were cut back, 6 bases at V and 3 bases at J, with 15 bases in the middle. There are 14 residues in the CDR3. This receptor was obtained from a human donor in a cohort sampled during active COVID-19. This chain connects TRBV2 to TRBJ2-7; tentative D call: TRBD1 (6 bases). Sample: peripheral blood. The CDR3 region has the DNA TGTGCCAGCAGATTCCGGCGACAGGACTACGAGCAGTACTTC. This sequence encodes CASRFRRQDYEQYF.